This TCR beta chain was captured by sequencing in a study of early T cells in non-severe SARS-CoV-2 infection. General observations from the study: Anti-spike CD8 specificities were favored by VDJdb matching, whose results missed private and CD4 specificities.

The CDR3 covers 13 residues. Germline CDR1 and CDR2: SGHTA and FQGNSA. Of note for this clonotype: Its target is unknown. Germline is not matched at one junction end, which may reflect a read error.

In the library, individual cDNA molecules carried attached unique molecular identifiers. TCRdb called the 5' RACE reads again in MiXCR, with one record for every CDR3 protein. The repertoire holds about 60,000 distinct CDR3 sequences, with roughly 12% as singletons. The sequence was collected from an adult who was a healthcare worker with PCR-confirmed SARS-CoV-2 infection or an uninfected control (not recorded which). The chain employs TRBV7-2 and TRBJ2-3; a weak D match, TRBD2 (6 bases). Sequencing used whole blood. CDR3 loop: CASSSGSTDAQYF. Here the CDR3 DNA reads TGTGCCAGCAGTAGCGGCAGCACAGATGCGCAGTATTTT.